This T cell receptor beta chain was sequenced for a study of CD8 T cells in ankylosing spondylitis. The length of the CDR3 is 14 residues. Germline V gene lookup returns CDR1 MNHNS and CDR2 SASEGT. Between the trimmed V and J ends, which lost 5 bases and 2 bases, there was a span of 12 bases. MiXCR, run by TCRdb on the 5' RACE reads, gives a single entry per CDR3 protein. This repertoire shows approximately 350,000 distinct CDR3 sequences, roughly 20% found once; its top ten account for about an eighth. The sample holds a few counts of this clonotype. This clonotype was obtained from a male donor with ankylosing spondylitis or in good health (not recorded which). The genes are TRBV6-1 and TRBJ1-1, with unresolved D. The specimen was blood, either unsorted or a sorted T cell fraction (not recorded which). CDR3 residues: CASSLLRHNTEAFF. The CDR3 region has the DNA TGTGCCAGCAGTCTCTTACGACACAACACTGAAGCTTTCTTT.